This T cell receptor (beta chain) originates from a study of technical replicates of blood from four donors. CDR3 length equals 18 residues. V shed 1 base, J shed 4 bases, and the junction held 7 bases outside the gene matches. Germline V lookup: CDR1 SGHTA, CDR2 FQGNSA. TCRdb's copy holds only in-frame clones and misses some; the assay was immunoSEQ multiplex PCR. This sample has 45,000 to 65,000 clones; 90% to 95% occur once, and the top ten carry 2.5% to 3.5%. The TCR sequence derives from a human donor in good health. Some clones in this sample may be carry-over from other donors' samples. Input material: PBMCs. This chain connects TRBV7-2 to TRBJ2-1; TRBD2 matches 13 bases. The CDR3 DNA sequence: TGTGCCAGCAGCTTAGGACTAGCGGGGGGACTCCCATACAATGAGCAGTTCTTC. It specifies CASSLGLAGGLPYNEQFF. The full variable domain, with the rest looked up from reference TRBV7-2 and TRBJ2-1, is GAGVSQSPSNKVTEKGKDVELRCDPISGHTALYWYRQSLGQGLEFLIYFQGNSAPDKSGLPSDRFSAERTGGSVSTLTIQRTQQEDSAVYLCASSLGLAGGLPYNEQFFGPGTRLTVL.